A selection of T cell receptor beta chains follows, all from one sample in a study of blood T cell repertoires in COVID-19. Method: immunoSEQ multiplex PCR; TCRdb's copy keeps in-frame clones and lacks some. The table includes more than 60,000 clones, around 88% detected once. Material for sequencing was peripheral blood. The receptors shown here come from a man older than 75 with COVID-19, enrolled during active disease. Both conserved end residues are part of each CDR3. A clone size is listed for some rows: how often the clone was seen (once, few, many), or a class if it is expanded.

V,size,J,CDR3
TRBV7-9,few,TRBJ2-7,CASSWLTSGGDHEQYF
TRBV30,NA,TRBJ1-2,CAWSVPGQGLGYTF
TRBV5-1,NA,TRBJ2-7,CASSGTQFYEQYF
TRBV4-3,NA,TRBJ2-3,CASSQGPGMGDTQYF
TRBV18,NA,TRBJ1-2,CASSPTGGDEKGYTF
TRBV18,NA,TRBJ2-5,CASSPRIETQYF
TRBV7-3,few,TRBJ1-1,CASSLYMNTEAFF
TRBV3-1/TRBV3-2,NA,TRBJ1-5,CASSQESGNWTGGAGQPQHF
TRBV19,NA,TRBJ1-2,CASSIEGPVYGYTF
TRBV7-8,once,TRBJ1-6,CASSLVVRESSYNSPLHF
TRBV4-2,NA,TRBJ2-2,CASSPETRGTGDTGELFF
TRBV6-5,NA,TRBJ1-2,CASSFGQARSYTF
TRBV6-5,NA,TRBJ2-7,CASKRTPFVEQYF
TRBV29-1,NA,TRBJ1-2,CSVDGGPGGFMSYTF
TRBV29-1,NA,TRBJ1-2,CSVDREGAWGYTF